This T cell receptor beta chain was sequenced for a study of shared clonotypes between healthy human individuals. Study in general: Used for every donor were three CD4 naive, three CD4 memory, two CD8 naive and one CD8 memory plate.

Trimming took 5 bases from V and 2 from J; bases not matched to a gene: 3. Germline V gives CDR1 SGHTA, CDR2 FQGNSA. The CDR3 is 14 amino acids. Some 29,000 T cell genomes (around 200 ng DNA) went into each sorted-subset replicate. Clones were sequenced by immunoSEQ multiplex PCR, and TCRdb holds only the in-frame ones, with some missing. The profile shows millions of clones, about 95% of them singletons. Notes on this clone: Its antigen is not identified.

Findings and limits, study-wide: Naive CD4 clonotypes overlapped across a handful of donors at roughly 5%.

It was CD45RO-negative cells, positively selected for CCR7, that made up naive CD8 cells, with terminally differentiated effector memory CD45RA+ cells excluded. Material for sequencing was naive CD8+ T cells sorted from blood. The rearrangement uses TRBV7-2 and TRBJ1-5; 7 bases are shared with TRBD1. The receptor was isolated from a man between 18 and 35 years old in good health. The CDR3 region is CASSPGTGNQPQHF. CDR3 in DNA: TGTGCCAGCAGCCCCGGGACAGGCAATCAGCCCCAGCATTTT.